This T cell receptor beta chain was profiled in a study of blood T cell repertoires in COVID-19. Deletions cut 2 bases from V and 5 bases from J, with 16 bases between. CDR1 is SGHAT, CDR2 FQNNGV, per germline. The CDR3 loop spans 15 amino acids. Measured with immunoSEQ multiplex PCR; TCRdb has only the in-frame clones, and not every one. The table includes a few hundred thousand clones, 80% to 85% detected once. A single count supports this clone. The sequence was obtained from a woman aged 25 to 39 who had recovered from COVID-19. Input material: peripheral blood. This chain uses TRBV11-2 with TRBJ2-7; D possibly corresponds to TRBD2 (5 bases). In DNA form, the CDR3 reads TGTGCCAGCAGCTTAATTCGGGGTCCGAGGAACGAGCAGTACTTC. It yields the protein CASSLIRGPRNEQYF.